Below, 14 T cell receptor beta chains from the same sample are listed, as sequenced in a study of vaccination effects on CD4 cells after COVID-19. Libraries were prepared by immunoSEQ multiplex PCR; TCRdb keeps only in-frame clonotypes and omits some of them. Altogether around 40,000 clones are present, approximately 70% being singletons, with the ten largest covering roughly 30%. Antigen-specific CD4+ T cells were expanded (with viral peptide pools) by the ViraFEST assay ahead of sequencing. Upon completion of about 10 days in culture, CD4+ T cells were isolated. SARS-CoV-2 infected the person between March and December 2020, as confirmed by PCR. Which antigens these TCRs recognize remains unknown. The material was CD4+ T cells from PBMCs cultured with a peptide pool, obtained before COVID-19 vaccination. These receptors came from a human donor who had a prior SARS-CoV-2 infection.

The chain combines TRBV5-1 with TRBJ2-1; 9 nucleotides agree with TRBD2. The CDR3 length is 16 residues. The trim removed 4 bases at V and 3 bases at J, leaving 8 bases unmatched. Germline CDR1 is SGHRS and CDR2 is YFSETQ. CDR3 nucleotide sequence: TGCGCCAGCAGCGTCTTCCCTAGCGGGGACTACAATGAGCAGTTCTTC. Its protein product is CASSVFPSGDYNEQFF.

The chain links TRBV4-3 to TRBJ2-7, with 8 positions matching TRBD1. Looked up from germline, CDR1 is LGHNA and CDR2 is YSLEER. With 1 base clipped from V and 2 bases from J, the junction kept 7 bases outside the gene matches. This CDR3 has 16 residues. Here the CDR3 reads CASSQVGQDPTYEQYF. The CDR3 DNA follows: TGCGCCAGCAGCCAAGTGGGACAGGACCCAACCTACGAGCAGTACTTC.

CDR3: CASSVGTVVPSGALPYNEQFF. CDR3 DNA sequence: TGTGCCAGCAGCGTAGGGACAGTTGTGCCCAGCGGAGCCCTACCCTACAATGAGCAGTTCTTC. The V and J genes are TRBV9 and TRBJ2-1; maybe TRBD1 (6 bases). The CDR3 runs 21 residues. V lost 0 bases and J lost 2, with 27 bases in between. Germline V gives CDR1 SGDLS, CDR2 YYNGEE.

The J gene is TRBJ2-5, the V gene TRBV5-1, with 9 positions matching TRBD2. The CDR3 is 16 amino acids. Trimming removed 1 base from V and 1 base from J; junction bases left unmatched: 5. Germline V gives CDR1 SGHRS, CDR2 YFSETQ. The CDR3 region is CASSLRLAGPQETQYF. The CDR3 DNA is TGCGCCAGCAGCTTGCGCCTAGCGGGGCCCCAAGAGACCCAGTACTTC.

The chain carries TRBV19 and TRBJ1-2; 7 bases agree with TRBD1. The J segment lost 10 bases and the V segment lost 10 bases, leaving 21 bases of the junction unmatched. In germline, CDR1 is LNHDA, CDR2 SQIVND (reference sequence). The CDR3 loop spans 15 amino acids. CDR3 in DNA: TGTGCCATCAGAGATGGTTCAGGGGGACCTAAGGACTACACCTTC. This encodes CAIRDGSGGPKDYTF.

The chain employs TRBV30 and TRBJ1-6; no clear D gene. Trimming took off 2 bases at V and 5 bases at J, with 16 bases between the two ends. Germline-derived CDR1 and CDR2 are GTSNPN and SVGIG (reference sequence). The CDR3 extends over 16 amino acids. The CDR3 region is CAWSTFGQLNNSPLHF. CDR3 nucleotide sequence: TGTGCCTGGAGTACGTTCGGGCAGCTCAATAATTCACCCCTCCACTTT.

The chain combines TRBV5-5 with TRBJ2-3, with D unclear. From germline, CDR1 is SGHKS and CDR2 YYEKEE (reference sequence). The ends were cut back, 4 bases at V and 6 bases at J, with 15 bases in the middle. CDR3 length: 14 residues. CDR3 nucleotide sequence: TGTGCCAGCAGCCTCGACCGAGGATGGGATACGCAGTATTTT. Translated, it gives CASSLDRGWDTQYF.

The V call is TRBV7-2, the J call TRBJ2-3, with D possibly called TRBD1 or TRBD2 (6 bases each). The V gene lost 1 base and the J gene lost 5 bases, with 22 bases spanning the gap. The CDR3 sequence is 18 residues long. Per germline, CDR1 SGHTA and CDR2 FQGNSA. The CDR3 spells CASSLVGAGLASGDTQYF. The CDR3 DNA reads TGTGCCAGCAGCTTAGTGGGGGCGGGTCTAGCGTCAGGAGATACGCAGTATTTT.

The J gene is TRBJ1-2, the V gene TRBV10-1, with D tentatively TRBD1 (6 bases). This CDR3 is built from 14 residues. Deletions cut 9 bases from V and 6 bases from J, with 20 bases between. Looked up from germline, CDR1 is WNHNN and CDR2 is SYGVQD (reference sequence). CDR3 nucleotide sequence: TGCGCCAGACCCGGGCGGGGGCGCGAAAATGGCTACACCTTC. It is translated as CARPGRGRENGYTF.

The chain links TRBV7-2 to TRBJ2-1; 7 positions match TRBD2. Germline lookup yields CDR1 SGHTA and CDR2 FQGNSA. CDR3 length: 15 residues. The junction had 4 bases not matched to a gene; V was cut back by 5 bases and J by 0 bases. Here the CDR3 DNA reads TGTGCCAGCAGCCCGCGGGGGACCTCCTACAATGAGCAGTTCTTC. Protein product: CASSPRGTSYNEQFF.

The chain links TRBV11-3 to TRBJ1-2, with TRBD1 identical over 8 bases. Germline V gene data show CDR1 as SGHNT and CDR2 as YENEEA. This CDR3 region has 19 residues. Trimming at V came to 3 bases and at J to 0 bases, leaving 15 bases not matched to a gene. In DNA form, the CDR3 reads TGTGCCAGCAGCTTTGGGGCAGGGGGCCTCAACAACTCTAACTATGGCTACACCTTC. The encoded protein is CASSFGAGGLNNSNYGYTF.

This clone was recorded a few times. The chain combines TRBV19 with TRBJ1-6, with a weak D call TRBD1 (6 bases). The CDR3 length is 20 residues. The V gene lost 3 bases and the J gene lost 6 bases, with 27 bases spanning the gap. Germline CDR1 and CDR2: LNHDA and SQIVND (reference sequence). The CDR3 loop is CASSIKGLRGQTLVNSPLHF. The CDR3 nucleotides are TGTGCCAGTAGTATCAAGGGCCTCAGGGGCCAAACACTGGTTAATTCACCCCTCCACTTT.

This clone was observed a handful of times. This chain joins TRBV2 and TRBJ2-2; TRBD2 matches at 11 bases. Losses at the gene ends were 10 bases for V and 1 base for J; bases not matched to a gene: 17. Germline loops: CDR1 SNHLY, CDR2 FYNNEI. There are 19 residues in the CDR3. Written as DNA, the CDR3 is TGTGCCACCCAGACTCTAGCGGGAGGACCCACCGGGAACACCGGGGAGCTGTTTTTT. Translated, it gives CATQTLAGGPTGNTGELFF. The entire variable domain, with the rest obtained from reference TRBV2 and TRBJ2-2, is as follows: EPEVTQTPSHQVTQMGQEVILRCVPISNHLYFYWYRQILGQKVEFLVSFYNNEISEKSEIFDDQFSVERPDGSNFTLKIRSTKLEDSAMYFCATQTLAGGPTGNTGELFFGEGSRLTVL.

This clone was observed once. The CDR3, as DNA: TGCAGCGTTGATCCTACTAGCGGCTACAATGAGCAGTTCTTC. Translating it yields CSVDPTSGYNEQFF. The V and J genes are TRBV29-1 and TRBJ2-1; 8 bases are shared with TRBD2. Germline CDR1 is SQVTM and CDR2 is ANQGSEA. The CDR3 is 14 residues long. V dropped 3 bases and J dropped 3; count of bases not matched to a gene: 4.